Presented here are 5 T cell receptor beta chains from one specimen sequenced in a study of blood T cell repertoires in COVID-19. The protocol was immunoSEQ multiplex PCR, while the TCRdb copy is restricted to in-frame clones and leaves out a portion. Counted here are some 170,000 clones, approximately 82% occurring once; the ten biggest clones make up 13% to 15%. The sequencing sample was made of PBMCs or T cells enriched from blood (not recorded which). The receptors here all came from a man over 45 who had recovered from COVID-19.

The chain couples TRBV10-3 to TRBJ1-5; no reliable D call. The ends were cut back, 6 bases at V and 4 bases at J, with 22 bases in the middle. The CDR3 is 17 amino acids. Per germline, CDR1 ENHRY and CDR2 SYGVKD. This CDR3 is CAISLQRVGSSNQPQHF. The CDR3 DNA sequence: TGTGCCATCAGCCTGCAAAGGGTGGGGAGTTCGAATCAGCCCCAGCATTTT.

This chain joins TRBV5-1 and TRBJ1-5; a possible D gene is TRBD1 (5 bases). V lost 0 bases and J 6 bases, leaving 7 bases between the germline ends. The CDR3 has 13 residues. The V gene's germline CDR1 is SGHRS and CDR2 YFSETQ. The CDR3 region is CASSLEQGQPQHF. The CDR3 DNA reads TGCGCCAGCAGCTTGGAGCAGGGTCAGCCCCAGCATTTT.

The V and J genes are TRBV5-1 and TRBJ2-7; D might be TRBD1 (6 bases). Germline V gives CDR1 SGHRS, CDR2 YFSETQ. V dropped 3 bases and J dropped 2 bases, with 15 bases sitting between them. This CDR3 contains 15 residues. CDR3 region: CASSYAPDRTYEQYF. The CDR3 bases are TGCGCCAGCAGCTACGCCCCCGACAGGACCTACGAGCAGTACTTC.

V gene TRBV3-1 (or the pseudogene TRBV3-2) combines with J gene TRBJ1-3; no clear D. The CDR3 contains 15 residues. Germline-derived CDR1 and CDR2 are LGHDT and YNNKEL (reference sequence). Trimming removed 4 bases at V and 2 bases at J, with 12 bases between. The CDR3 loop is CASSPEGGTGNTIYF. For the CDR3, the DNA is TGTGCCAGCAGCCCCGAGGGCGGGACTGGAAACACCATATATTTT.

This sequence joins TRBV7-3 and TRBJ2-3, with 8 bases lining up with TRBD1. The CDR3 sequence is 15 residues long. The junction had 5 bases not matched to a gene; V was cut back by 2 bases and J by 4 bases. The V gene's germline CDR1 is SGHTA and CDR2 FQGTGA. For the CDR3, the DNA is TGTGCCAGCAGCTTAGGGACAGGAGCTTCAGATACGCAGTATTTT. Its protein is CASSLGTGASDTQYF. Using reference TRBV7-3 and TRBJ2-3 for the parts outside the CDR3, the full variable domain is GAGVSQTPSNKVTEKGKYVELRCDPISGHTALYWYRQSLGQGPEFLIYFQGTGAADDSGLPNDRFFAVRPEGSVSTLKIQRTERGDSAVYLCASSLGTGASDTQYFGPGTRLTVL.